This passage covers 9 T cell receptor beta chains from one sample sequenced in a study of cytomegalovirus exposure and HLA in healthy donors. The study ran its PCR with 60 Vbeta and 13 Jbeta primers. Some clones are missing from TCRdb's copy, which holds only in-frame ones; the method was immunoSEQ multiplex PCR. Counted here are approximately 210,000 clones, roughly 87% occurring once; the ten biggest clones make up approximately 6.5%. Input material: PBMCs. These receptors came from a man in his forties in good health and CMV-seropositive.

DNA of the CDR3: TGTGCCAGCAGTTTTAGGAGAGAGCAGTTCTTC. Translating it yields CASSFRREQFF. This sequence joins TRBV28 and TRBJ2-1; no clear D. The V end lost 3 bases, the J end lost 10 bases, and 7 bases lay between the germline ends. The CDR3 spans 11 residues. Germline loops: CDR1 MDHEN, CDR2 SYDVKM.

The chain employs TRBV7-2 and TRBJ2-5, with D possibly matching TRBD2 (6 bases). Trimming removed 7 bases from V and 1 base from J, with 19 bases in between. In germline, CDR1 is SGHTA, CDR2 FQGNSA. The CDR3 extends over 16 amino acids. CDR3 in DNA: TGTGCCAGCATTACTCTGAGGGGACTCATCCAAGAGACCCAGTACTTC. Its translation is CASITLRGLIQETQYF.

This chain uses TRBV11-3 with TRBJ2-1; 9 bases map to TRBD2. This CDR3 is 16 amino acids long. Germline CDR1 reads SGHNT; CDR2 reads YENEEA. V lost 1 base, J lost 4 bases, and 5 bases stayed unmatched. The CDR3 reads CASSLGGAGGYNEQFF. The CDR3 coding sequence is TGTGCCAGCAGCTTAGGGGGGGCGGGAGGGTACAATGAGCAGTTCTTC.

This clone was seen only a few times. The chain has TRBV12-5 and TRBJ2-5; TRBD1 might be the D (6 bases). V was clipped by 6 bases and J by 0 bases, with 14 bases between them. The germline gives CDR1 LGHNT, CDR2 FRNRAP. The CDR3 consists of 15 residues. CDR3: CASGSPTGYQETQYF. The DNA of the CDR3 is TGTGCTAGTGGCTCCCCCACAGGGTACCAAGAGACCCAGTACTTC.

The chain has TRBV30 and TRBJ1-2; possibly TRBD1 for D (6 bases). The CDR3 spans 13 residues. The germline gives CDR1 GTSNPN, CDR2 SVGIG (reference sequence). The V and J ends lost 3 bases and 2 bases respectively, with 10 bases between them. Here the CDR3 DNA reads TGTGCCTGGAGCACAGGGAGAAACTATGGCTACACCTTC. Translating gives CAWSTGRNYGYTF.

V gene TRBV7-3 combines with J gene TRBJ2-2; D remains unclear. V dropped 1 base and J dropped 2 bases, with 8 bases sitting between them. The CDR3 has 15 amino acids. Germline values: CDR1 SGHTA, CDR2 FQGTGA. For the CDR3, the DNA is TGTGCCAGCAGCTTAAATCTAGTAAACACCGGGGAGCTGTTTTTT. Residues: CASSLNLVNTGELFF. Full variable domain (rest looked up from reference TRBV7-3 and TRBJ2-2): GAGVSQTPSNKVTEKGKYVELRCDPISGHTALYWYRQSLGQGPEFLIYFQGTGAADDSGLPNDRFFAVRPEGSVSTLKIQRTERGDSAVYLCASSLNLVNTGELFFGEGSRLTVL.

The genes are TRBV18 and TRBJ2-5; 8 bases are a match to TRBD2. The length of the CDR3 is 18 residues. The V and J ends lost 0 bases and 2 bases, in that order; junction bases with no gene match: 11. CDR1 is KGHSH and CDR2 is LQKENI in the germline V gene. Written as DNA, the CDR3 is TGTGCCAGCTCACCACCGGGACTAGAGGGAATTGGACAAGAGACCCAGTACTTC. Translating it yields CASSPPGLEGIGQETQYF.

This chain joins TRBV30 and TRBJ2-5; a possible D gene is TRBD1 (5 bases). The CDR3 loop spans 12 amino acids. Germline V gene sequence: CDR1 GTSNPN, CDR2 SVGIG (reference sequence). Trimming cost V 4 bases and J 5 bases, with 11 bases left between them. DNA for the CDR3: TGTGCCTGGATGAAACACAGGGAGACCCAGTACTTC. Residues: CAWMKHRETQYF.

This rearrangement joins TRBV25-1 to TRBJ1-2; 9 nucleotides match TRBD1. The V gene end was trimmed by 1 base and the J gene end by 4 bases; junction bases not matched to a gene: 10. The length of the CDR3 is 17 residues. CDR1 is MGHDK, CDR2 SYGVNS, per germline. CDR3 DNA: TGTGCCAGCAGTGAATTCGGGACAGGGACGTCTGTCTATGGCTACACCTTC. Residues: CASSEFGTGTSVYGYTF.